This T cell receptor (beta chain) was sequenced during a study of CD8+ T cells in alopecia areata. As concerns this clone: Its antigen is unknown.

It was cDNA, reverse transcribed from extracted RNA, that served as the sequencing template. The data were produced by immunoSEQ multiplex PCR, yet TCRdb's version contains in-frame clones alone and is incomplete. The data contain roughly 200,000 clones, about 63% of them singletons. Study observations and caveats: Lesional scalp, notably in alopecia totalis/universalis, had clonality above that of normal scalp. Scalp samples also yield sequences from resident alphabeta T cells of normal skin.

The V gene lost 4 bases and the J gene lost 9 bases, with 19 bases spanning the gap. The CDR3 length is 14 residues. Germline V CDR1 and CDR2: SNHLY, FYNNEI. Source: CD4+ T cells sorted from blood, taken at week 0. The origin of this receptor is a human donor with alopecia areata. This chain links TRBV2 with TRBJ2-7, with D tentatively TRBD2 (5 bases). The CDR3 coding sequence is TGTGCCAGCAGTGCTAGGGTGGAGGCCTACCTGCAGTACTTC. Translating it yields CASSARVEAYLQYF.